This T cell receptor (beta chain) was sequenced in a study of CD8 T cells in ankylosing spondylitis. Germline V gene lookup returns CDR1 SGDLS and CDR2 YYNGEE. The CDR3 totals 17 residues. V gave up 0 bases and J gave up 3 bases; unmatched junction bases: 6. Details on this clonotype: As yet, its antigen is unknown.

A single record per CDR3 protein comes from TCRdb applying MiXCR to the 5' RACE reads. Of a few hundred thousand distinct CDR3 sequences in the sample, around 24% are singletons; the top ten hold approximately 15%. Study-level findings and limits: There was a TCR beta motif, made of several highly homologous variants, that appeared characteristic of ankylosing spondylitis blood. Disease-linked clones bore a CD8+ phenotype, appearing relatively rarely in peripheral blood.

The TCR comes from a male donor with ankylosing spondylitis. Sequenced sample: blood, either unsorted or a sorted T cell fraction (not recorded which). The gene calls are TRBV9 and TRBJ2-1; 10 nucleotides align to TRBD2. CDR3 nucleotides: TGTGCCAGCAGCGTAGGGACTAGCGGAGGGGGCTACAATGAGCAGTTCTTC. It specifies CASSVGTSGGGYNEQFF.